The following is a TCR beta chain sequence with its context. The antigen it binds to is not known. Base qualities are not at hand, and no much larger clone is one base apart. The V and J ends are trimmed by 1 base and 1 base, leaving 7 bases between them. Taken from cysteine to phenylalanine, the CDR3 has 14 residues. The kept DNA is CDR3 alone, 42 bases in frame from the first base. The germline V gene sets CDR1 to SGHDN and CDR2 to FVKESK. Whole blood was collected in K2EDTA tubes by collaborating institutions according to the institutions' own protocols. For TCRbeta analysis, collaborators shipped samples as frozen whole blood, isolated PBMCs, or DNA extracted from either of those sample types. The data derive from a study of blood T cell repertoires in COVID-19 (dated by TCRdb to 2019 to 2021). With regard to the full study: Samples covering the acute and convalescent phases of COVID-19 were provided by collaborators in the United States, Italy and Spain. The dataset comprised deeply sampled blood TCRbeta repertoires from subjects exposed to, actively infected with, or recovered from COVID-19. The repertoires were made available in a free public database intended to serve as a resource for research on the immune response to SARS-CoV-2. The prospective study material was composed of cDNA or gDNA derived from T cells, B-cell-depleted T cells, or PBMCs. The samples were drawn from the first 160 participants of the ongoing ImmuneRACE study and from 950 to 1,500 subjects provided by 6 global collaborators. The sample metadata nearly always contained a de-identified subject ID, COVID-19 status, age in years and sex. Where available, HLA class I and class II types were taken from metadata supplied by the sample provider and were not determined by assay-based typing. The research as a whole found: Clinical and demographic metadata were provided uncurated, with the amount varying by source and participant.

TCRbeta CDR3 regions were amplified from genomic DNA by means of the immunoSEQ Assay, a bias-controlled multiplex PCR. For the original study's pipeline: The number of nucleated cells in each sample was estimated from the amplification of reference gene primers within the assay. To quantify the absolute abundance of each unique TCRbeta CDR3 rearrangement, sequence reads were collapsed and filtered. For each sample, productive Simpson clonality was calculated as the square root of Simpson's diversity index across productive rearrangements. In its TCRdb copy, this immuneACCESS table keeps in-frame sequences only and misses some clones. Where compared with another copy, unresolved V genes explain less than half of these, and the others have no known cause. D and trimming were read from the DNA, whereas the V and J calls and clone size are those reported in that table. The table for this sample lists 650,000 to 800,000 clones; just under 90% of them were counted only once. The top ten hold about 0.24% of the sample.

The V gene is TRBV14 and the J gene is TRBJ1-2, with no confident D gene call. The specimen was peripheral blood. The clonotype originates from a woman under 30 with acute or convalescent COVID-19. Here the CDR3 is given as CASSQARHNYGYTF. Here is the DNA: TGTGCCAGCAGCCAAGCGAGACATAACTATGGCTACACCTTC. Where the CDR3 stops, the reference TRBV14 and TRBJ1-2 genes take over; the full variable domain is EAGVTQFPSHSVIEKGQTVTLRCDPISGHDNLYWYRRVMGKEIKFLLHFVKESKQDESGMPNNRFLAERTGGTYSTLKVQPAELEDSGVYFCASSQARHNYGYTFGSGTRLTVV.